This is a list of T cell receptor beta chains from one sample in a study of human T cells and chemical hapten exposure. Each CDR3 protein is one row after TCRdb ran MiXCR on the RACE reads. The top ten hold around 2.3% of the sample, which has roughly 150,000 distinct CDR3 sequences, about a quarter seen once. The specimen was whole blood, collected in connection with sensitization to the hapten diphenylcyclopropenone (DPC). Every receptor here comes from a woman younger than 30 with alopecia areata. Some clones in this sample may be carry-over from other donors' samples. Both conserved end residues are part of each CDR3. D genes are given only for firm matches. Clone size appears in some rows only: once, few, many, or a class for an expanded clone.

DNA: TGCAGTGCTAGGGGCGGGACTGCCTCCTACGAGCAGTACTTC; CDR3: CSARGGTASYEQYF; D: .; V: TRBV20-1; J: TRBJ2-7; size: few
DNA: TGTGCCAGCAGTACCAACCGGGACCGGCAGTTCTTC; CDR3: CASSTNRDRQFF; D: .; V: TRBV6-5; J: TRBJ2-1; size: .
DNA: TGTGCCAGCAGTTACGGGGCGGGTCGGAATAATGAAAAACTGTTTTTT; CDR3: CASSYGAGRNNEKLFF; D: .; V: TRBV6-5; J: TRBJ1-4; size: .
DNA: TGTGCCATCAGGGGTCAGGGCTACTCCTACGAGCAGTACTTC; CDR3: CAIRGQGYSYEQYF; D: .; V: TRBV10-3; J: TRBJ2-7; size: few
DNA: TGTGCCAGCAGTCCCCCGGGACAGGGCCCTCAAGAGACCCAGTACTTC; CDR3: CASSPPGQGPQETQYF; D: TRBD1; V: TRBV28; J: TRBJ2-5; size: few
DNA: TGTGCCAGCAGCGTATCAGGGGGAAGGGTCTACGAGCAGTACTTC; CDR3: CASSVSGGRVYEQYF; D: TRBD1; V: TRBV9; J: TRBJ2-7; size: .
DNA: TGTGCCAGCAGTGAATACCGGGAGAGTGAAGCTTTCTTT; CDR3: CASSEYRESEAFF; D: .; V: TRBV25-1; J: TRBJ1-1; size: .
DNA: TGCAGCGTTGAGGGGATCAGTACAGATACGCAGTATTTT; CDR3: CSVEGISTDTQYF; D: .; V: TRBV29-1; J: TRBJ2-3; size: few
DNA: TGCAGCGTCGTAAAGGGACAGACCTACGAGCAGTACTTC; CDR3: CSVVKGQTYEQYF; D: TRBD1; V: TRBV29-1; J: TRBJ2-7; size: few
DNA: TGCAGCGCCGACGGGCTAGCGGGAGGAGGGGAGCAGTTCTTC; CDR3: CSADGLAGGGEQFF; D: TRBD2; V: TRBV29-1; J: TRBJ2-1; size: .
DNA: TGTGCCAGCAGCTTAGAAGGACGGGCGAACACTGAAGCTTTCTTT; CDR3: CASSLEGRANTEAFF; D: .; V: TRBV7-3; J: TRBJ1-1; size: .
DNA: TGCGCCAGCAGCCAAGATGAAGGAGACTACCGAGCGGAAAAACTGTTTTTT; CDR3: CASSQDEGDYRAEKLFF; D: .; V: TRBV4-1; J: TRBJ1-4; size: few
DNA: TGTGCCAGCCGGGGCACCACAGATACGCAGTATTTT; CDR3: CASRGTTDTQYF; D: .; V: TRBV12-3/TRBV12-4; J: TRBJ2-3; size: .
DNA: TGCAGTGCCCGGAGGGACGGTCGCTCCTACGAGCAGTACTTC; CDR3: CSARRDGRSYEQYF; D: .; V: TRBV20-1; J: TRBJ2-7; size: few
DNA: TGCAGCGTTGGCGAGGGATACACTGAAGCTTTCTTT; CDR3: CSVGEGYTEAFF; D: .; V: TRBV29-1; J: TRBJ1-1; size: .
DNA: TGCGCCAGCAGCCAAGATAATATTGAGACTAGAGACGAGCAGTACTTC; CDR3: CASSQDNIETRDEQYF; D: .; V: TRBV4-1; J: TRBJ2-7; size: .
DNA: TGTGCCAGCAGACCCTGGGGCAAAAACATTCAGTACTTC; CDR3: CASRPWGKNIQYF; D: .; V: TRBV6-5; J: TRBJ2-4; size: .
DNA: TGCGCCAGCAGCTTAGGGAGGAGCTCCTACAATGAGCAGTTCTTC; CDR3: CASSLGRSSYNEQFF; D: .; V: TRBV5-1; J: TRBJ2-1; size: .
DNA: TGCGCCAGCAGCTTGGTGGGACAGGGGGCGAGGACTGAAGCTTTCTTT; CDR3: CASSLVGQGARTEAFF; D: TRBD1; V: TRBV5-1; J: TRBJ1-1; size: .
DNA: TGTGCCAGCAGTTCCAGGACAGCGGATACGCAGTATTTT; CDR3: CASSSRTADTQYF; D: .; V: TRBV12-3/TRBV12-4; J: TRBJ2-3; size: .
DNA: TGCAGCGTTGTTACCCCCGGGGAGCTGTTTTTT; CDR3: CSVVTPGELFF; D: .; V: TRBV29-1; J: TRBJ2-2; size: few
DNA: TGTGCCAGCAGCCCAATACGGAGAGGGACAGATACGCAGTATTTT; CDR3: CASSPIRRGTDTQYF; D: .; V: TRBV11-2; J: TRBJ2-3; size: few